The 16 T cell receptor beta chains listed next were all sequenced from one sample in a study of immune heterogeneity within non-small cell lung tumors. Multiplex PCR amplified the TCR beta CDR3 region. Its first round ran for roughly 10 cycles with 32 V and 13 J primers. One entry per CDR3 protein results from TCRdb running MiXCR on the multiplex PCR reads. The sample carries 10,000 to 15,000 distinct CDR3 sequences, less than 25% recorded once. Bulk tumor genomic DNA, 450 to 600 ng per sample, was the template. Far-apart biopsies, several per primary tumor, were taken during surgery. Curative operations were performed on patients who had untreated, newly diagnosed non-small cell lung cancer. The source material was lung tumor tissue. These receptors all come from a man between 60 and 75 years old with non-small cell lung cancer.

This clonotype was seen more than once but under ten times. The chain recombines TRBV19 with TRBJ2-3; D may match TRBD1 or TRBD2 (5 bases each). The length of the CDR3 is 13 residues. CDR1 is LNHDA and CDR2 is SQIVND in the germline V gene (reference sequence). V lost 7 bases and J lost 2, with 10 bases in between. The CDR3 DNA sequence: TGTGCCAGTAATCGGGGCACCACAGATACGCAGTATTTT. The encoded protein is CASNRGTTDTQYF.

In its sample, this clonotype is medium-sized. The chain carries TRBV20-1 and TRBJ1-1; D uncertain. The CDR3 has 15 residues. Germline V gives CDR1 DFQATT, CDR2 SNEGSKA (reference sequence). Trimming shortened V by 3 bases and J by 0 bases, and 14 bases separated the two germline ends. CDR3 in amino acids: CSASVDGELNTEAFF. In DNA, the CDR3 is TGCAGTGCTAGTGTAGACGGGGAGTTGAACACTGAAGCTTTCTTT.

In its sample, this clonotype ranks as medium-sized. This sequence joins TRBV20-1 and TRBJ2-7; TRBD2 agrees at 8 bases. Germline V gene lookup returns CDR1 DFQATT and CDR2 SNEGSKA (reference sequence). The CDR3 length is 13 residues. J was trimmed by 3 bases and V by 1 base; bases with no gene match: 2. DNA of the CDR3: TGCAGTGCTAGAGGAGCGGGAGACTACGAGCAGTACTTC. This translates into CSARGAGDYEQYF.

The chain carries TRBV5-6 and TRBJ2-1; 7 bases fit TRBD1. The germline gives CDR1 SGHDT, CDR2 YYEEEE. The CDR3 extends over 16 amino acids. J gave up 12 bases and V 9 bases, and 24 bases lay outside the gene matches. The chain's CDR3 is CATNDRGRQGIVSQFF. The CDR3 DNA sequence: TGTGCCACTAATGATCGGGGAAGACAGGGAATTGTTTCGCAGTTCTTC.

The chain couples TRBV3-1 to TRBJ2-1; D may be TRBD1 or TRBD2 (5 bases each). From germline, CDR1 is LGHDT and CDR2 YNNKEL (reference sequence). The CDR3 has 15 residues. V dropped 4 bases and J dropped 5 bases, with 15 bases sitting between them. CDR3 loop: CASSPTTGTNNEQFF. In DNA, the CDR3 is TGTGCCAGCAGCCCAACGACCGGGACGAACAATGAGCAGTTCTTC.

This clonotype ranks as medium-sized. The chain employs TRBV28 and TRBJ1-5; D call uncertain. The CDR3 sequence is 14 residues long. From germline, CDR1 is MDHEN and CDR2 SYDVKM. The V end lost 4 bases, the J end lost 3 bases, and 10 bases lay between the germline ends. The CDR3 spells CASSSWGFNQPQHF. The DNA of the CDR3 is TGTGCCAGCAGTTCATGGGGATTCAATCAGCCCCAGCATTTT.

With regard to this clonotype: An end of the junction differs from the germline gene, which may be a read error. This chain uses TRBV10-2 with TRBJ2-3, with D possibly being TRBD2 (5 bases). The CDR3 length is 13 residues. Per germline, CDR1 WSHSY and CDR2 SAAADI. The CDR3 DNA reads as TGCGCCAGCAGTGCCCCTAGCACAGATACGCAGTACTTT. This gives the protein CASSAPSTDTQYF.

This clonotype has a count of ten or more. The chain recombines TRBV6-1 with TRBJ2-7; possible D gene TRBD2, 6 bases. The CDR3 has 13 residues. CDR1 is MNHNS, CDR2 SASEGT, per germline. Deletions cut 5 bases from V and 5 bases from J, with 13 bases between. The CDR3 loop is CASSYSGFNEQYF. In DNA form, the CDR3 reads TGTGCCAGCAGTTACAGCGGGTTCAACGAGCAGTACTTC.

This clonotype was recorded a few times. The chain is built from TRBV10-3 and TRBJ2-3; 13 positions agree with TRBD2. CDR1 and CDR2 from the germline V gene are ENHRY and SYGVKD. The CDR3 is made up of 18 amino acids. Germline trimming cut 5 bases from V and 5 bases from J; bases unmatched to any gene: 13. The CDR3 nucleotides read TGTGCCATCAGTTCCGATCTGGGACTAGCGGGAACCCGAGATACGCAGTATTTT. This sequence encodes CAISSDLGLAGTRDTQYF.

Judged by abundance, this clonotype is medium-sized (0.01 to 0.1%). The chain couples TRBV9 to TRBJ2-7; D unresolved. Trimming left V 0 bases short and J 0 bases short, with 4 bases between. Per germline, CDR1 SGDLS and CDR2 YYNGEE. The CDR3 extends over 13 amino acids. The CDR3 loop reads CASSVDHSYEQYF. The CDR3 DNA follows: TGTGCCAGCAGCGTAGACCACTCCTACGAGCAGTACTTC.

This clonotype showed up just a few times. The rearrangement joins TRBV7-9 to TRBJ2-3; perhaps TRBD1 as D (6 bases). The germline V gene encodes CDR1 SEHNR and CDR2 FQNEAQ (reference sequence). The germline V and J ends were trimmed by 4 bases and 4 bases, with 18 bases remaining between them. There are 16 residues in the CDR3. CDR3 DNA sequence: TGTGCCAGCAGCTCCCCCTTTAGGGGGAGCGCAGATACGCAGTATTTT. It specifies CASSSPFRGSADTQYF.

The chain joins TRBV27 to TRBJ1-1, with D possibly matching TRBD1 (6 bases). CDR3 size: 14 residues. The V gene's germline CDR1 is MNHEY and CDR2 SMNVEV (reference sequence). The ends were cut back, 6 bases at V and 1 base at J, with 12 bases in the middle. CDR3: CASRTQGSNTEAFF. CDR3 sequence (DNA): TGTGCCAGCAGGACCCAGGGGTCGAACACTGAAGCTTTCTTT.

This clonotype was observed a handful of times. The V call is TRBV9, the J call TRBJ2-7, with D possibly matching TRBD1 (6 bases). CDR3 size: 13 residues. Germline loops: CDR1 SGDLS, CDR2 YYNGEE. Trimming shortened V by 4 bases and J by 6 bases, and 14 bases separated the two germline ends. The CDR3 coding sequence is TGTGCCAGCAGCCCACGACCCAGGGGCGAGCAGTACTTC. As protein: CASSPRPRGEQYF.

The V and J genes are TRBV7-8 and TRBJ1-5; D remains ambiguous. With 5 bases removed from V and 2 bases from J, the gap between germline ends came to 7 bases. The germline CDR1 and CDR2 sequences are SGHVS and FQNEAQ. The CDR3 sequence is 13 residues long. In DNA form, the CDR3 reads TGTGCCAGCAGCGTCCAACGCAATCAGCCCCAGCATTTT. Residues: CASSVQRNQPQHF.

This clonotype was observed a handful of times. The J gene is TRBJ2-7, the V gene TRBV29-1; TRBD1 matches 7 bases. Germline CDR1 is SQVTM and CDR2 is ANQGSEA. This CDR3 is built from 13 residues. Trimming cost V 7 bases and J 2 bases; bases outside gene matches: 8. The DNA of the CDR3 is TGCAGCGCAAGACAGGGATTCGCCTACGAGCAGTACTTC. As protein: CSARQGFAYEQYF.

This clonotype was seen a few times. The CDR3 coding sequence is TGCAGTTTCGGGGTAGCGGGAGATGAGACCCAGTACTTC. Translated, it gives CSFGVAGDETQYF. The chain joins TRBV20-1 to TRBJ2-5; TRBD2 matches 9 bases. V gave up 8 bases and J gave up 5 bases; unmatched junction bases: 9. The CDR3 is made up of 13 amino acids. Germline V gene data show CDR1 as DFQATT and CDR2 as SNEGSKA (reference sequence).